The 21 T cell receptor beta chains below all came from one sample that was sequenced in a study of blood T cell repertoires in COVID-19. Method: immunoSEQ multiplex PCR; TCRdb's copy keeps in-frame clones and lacks some. The sample shows roughly 160,000 clones, about 85% of them seen only once. Sequenced sample: peripheral blood. The receptors here all came from a woman aged 50 to 60 with COVID-19, enrolled during active disease.

The V gene is TRBV4-1, the J gene TRBJ2-1; 14 nucleotides align to TRBD2. Germline values: CDR1 MGHRA, CDR2 YSYEKL. The CDR3 length is 19 residues. The junction had 18 bases not matched to a gene; V was cut back by 2 bases and J by 12 bases. In nucleotides, the CDR3 is TGCGCCAGCAGCCAAACCCCCGGACTAGCGGGGGGTCGGGGGGAGGGGCAGTTCTTC. It codes for CASSQTPGLAGGRGEGQFF.

This clone showed up just once. The rearrangement links TRBV7-3 to TRBJ2-1, with 8 bases aligning to TRBD1. The ends lost 5 bases at V and 12 bases at J; junction bases unmatched: 12. Germline CDR1 reads SGHTA; CDR2 reads FQGTGA. The length of the CDR3 is 14 residues. The CDR3 DNA reads as TGTGCCAGCAGCACGAACGACAGGGGACCTCCGCAGTTCTTC. Encoded protein: CASSTNDRGPPQFF.

The rearrangement uses TRBV29-1 and TRBJ2-7, with 8 bases that match TRBD1. Germline V lookup: CDR1 SQVTM, CDR2 ANQGSEA. The CDR3 covers 14 residues. Unmatched junction bases numbered 9, after V lost 6 bases and J lost 2 bases. In DNA, the CDR3 is TGCAGCGTAGCCGGGACAGGTGACACCTACGAGCAGTACTTC. It codes for CSVAGTGDTYEQYF.

This chain links TRBV4-1 with TRBJ1-5; D ambiguous. The germline V and J ends were trimmed by 1 base and 7 bases, with 11 bases remaining between them. This CDR3 contains 14 residues. Germline V gene lookup returns CDR1 MGHRA and CDR2 YSYEKL. CDR3 DNA sequence: TGCGCCAGCAGCCAAGGCGGGGTCTGGCAGCCCCAGCATTTT. Its translation: CASSQGGVWQPQHF.

J is TRBJ1-4 and V is TRBV18, with 10 bases that match TRBD1. From germline, CDR1 is KGHSH and CDR2 LQKENI. V shed 4 bases, J shed 8 bases, and the junction held 7 bases outside the gene matches. The CDR3 extends over 15 amino acids. Here the CDR3 reads CASSRGGTGDEKLFF. CDR3 bases: TGTGCCAGCTCACGAGGGGGGACAGGGGACGAAAAACTGTTTTTT.

The chain uses TRBV6-5 and TRBJ2-7; no definite D call. The CDR3 loop spans 13 amino acids. Germline-derived CDR1 and CDR2 are MNHEY and SVGAGI. With 3 bases removed from V and 5 bases from J, the gap between germline ends came to 11 bases. CDR3 sequence reads: CASSYFGFNEQYF. The CDR3, as DNA: TGTGCCAGCAGTTATTTCGGGTTCAACGAGCAGTACTTC.

This sequence joins TRBV4-3 and TRBJ2-7, with 7 bases that match TRBD1. Germline CDR1 LGHNA, CDR2 YSLEER. This CDR3 has 16 residues. Trimming cost V 1 base and J 0 bases; bases outside gene matches: 6. DNA of the CDR3: TGCGCCAGCAGCCAAGGGGGACAGCGATACTCCTACGAGCAGTACTTC. Amino acid sequence: CASSQGGQRYSYEQYF.

V gene TRBV18 combines with J gene TRBJ2-5, with 10 nucleotides matching TRBD2. V trimming: 5 bases; J trimming: 4 bases; junction bases outside the gene matches: 10. The CDR3 spans 16 residues. Germline V lookup: CDR1 KGHSH, CDR2 LQKENI. The CDR3 bases are TGTGCCAGCTCAACTCCTCTAGCGGGGGTTGCAGAGACCCAGTACTTC. This encodes CASSTPLAGVAETQYF.

This chain links TRBV5-6 with TRBJ1-1; unclear D gene. CDR1 and CDR2 (germline): SGHDT, YYEEEE. V shed 1 base and J shed 3 bases, with 13 bases lying between them. The CDR3 has 15 amino acids. The CDR3 sequence is CASSLSGRHDTEAFF. The CDR3 coding sequence is TGTGCCAGCAGCTTGAGCGGAAGGCATGACACTGAAGCTTTCTTT.

V gene TRBV5-6 combines with J gene TRBJ2-5, with 8 bases lining up with TRBD2. The CDR3 loop spans 14 amino acids. Germline V gives CDR1 SGHDT, CDR2 YYEEEE. Trimming removed 2 bases from V and 3 bases from J; junction bases left unmatched: 3. The CDR3 DNA is TGTGCCAGCAGCTTAAGAGCGGGGGAAGAGACCCAGTACTTC. This codes for CASSLRAGEETQYF.

V is TRBV28 and J is TRBJ1-4; the match to TRBD1 covers 8 bases. Germline assignment: CDR1 MDHEN and CDR2 SYDVKM. There are 15 residues in the CDR3. The V gene end was trimmed by 5 bases and the J gene end by 3 bases; junction bases not matched to a gene: 5. CDR3 sequence reads: CASSDRGSSNEKLFF. In DNA form, the CDR3 reads TGTGCCAGCAGTGACAGGGGAAGTTCTAATGAAAAACTGTTTTTT.

In the case of this clone: The sample contains more than one DNA sequence encoding this CDR3. The chain recombines TRBV28 with TRBJ1-5; 10 nucleotides match TRBD1. V gave up 5 bases and J gave up 5 bases; unmatched junction bases: 3. CDR1 and CDR2 from the germline V gene are MDHEN and SYDVKM. This CDR3 spans 14 amino acids. The CDR3 DNA reads as TGTGCCAGCAGTCCAGGGACAGGGGATCAGCCCCAGCATTTT. This translates into CASSPGTGDQPQHF.

The chain couples TRBV4-1 to TRBJ2-5; 9 bases fit TRBD2. CDR1 and CDR2 (germline): MGHRA, YSYEKL. V trimming: 0 bases; J trimming: 0 bases; junction bases outside the gene matches: 5. The CDR3 sequence is 17 residues long. Here the CDR3 reads CASSQDMLAGNQETQYF. In DNA form, the CDR3 reads TGCGCCAGCAGCCAAGATATGCTAGCGGGGAACCAAGAGACCCAGTACTTC.

V is TRBV11-3 and J is TRBJ1-6; D is possibly TRBD1 (6 bases). The CDR3 has 14 residues. Germline V CDR1 and CDR2: SGHNT, YENEEA. The germline V and J ends were trimmed by 6 bases and 7 bases, with 13 bases remaining between them. CDR3 protein: CASRLRTENSPLHF. CDR3 in DNA: TGTGCCAGCAGATTGCGGACAGAGAATTCACCCCTCCACTTT.

V gene TRBV18 combines with J gene TRBJ1-1, with D possibly matching TRBD1 (5 bases). This CDR3 is built from 13 residues. Germline CDR1 reads KGHSH; CDR2 reads LQKENI. V was cut by 4 bases and J by 3 bases, with 9 bases left in between. The CDR3 region has the DNA TGTGCCAGCTCACTGATCAGGGACACTGAAGCTTTCTTT. Translation gives CASSLIRDTEAFF.

The V and J genes are TRBV5-1 and TRBJ2-1; weak D call: TRBD2 (7 bases). CDR1 SGHRS and CDR2 YFSETQ come from the germline V gene. Trimming pared 0 bases from V and 5 bases from J, leaving 21 bases between. The CDR3 covers 18 residues. CDR3 region: CASSLGGAAGAGNNEQFF. The CDR3 DNA reads TGCGCCAGCAGCTTGGGGGGGGCCGCCGGAGCGGGAAACAATGAGCAGTTCTTC.

V is TRBV29-1 and J is TRBJ2-2; possibly TRBD2 for D (5 bases). The CDR3 spans 11 residues. CDR1 is SQVTM and CDR2 is ANQGSEA in the germline V gene. V gave up 6 bases and J gave up 3 bases, with 5 bases separating them. CDR3 DNA sequence: TGCAGCGTGAGGGACACCGGGGAGCTGTTTTTT. Amino acids: CSVRDTGELFF.

This chain uses TRBV7-3 with TRBJ2-7; 7 bases are shared with TRBD2. Per germline, CDR1 SGHTA and CDR2 FQGTGA. With V trimmed by 5 bases and J by 0 bases, 10 bases remained unmatched. The CDR3 is made up of 16 amino acids. In nucleotides, the CDR3 is TGTGCCAGCAGCCCGCAAGGAGCGGGGTACTCCTACGAGCAGTACTTC. Translation: CASSPQGAGYSYEQYF.

The V and J genes are TRBV2 and TRBJ2-3, with 10 nucleotides matching TRBD1. Trimming removed 6 bases from V and 3 bases from J; junction bases left unmatched: 6. Germline loops: CDR1 SNHLY, CDR2 FYNNEI. This CDR3 is 15 amino acids long. CDR3 loop: CASRAGQGRTDTQYF. Here the CDR3 DNA reads TGTGCCAGCAGGGCGGGACAGGGGAGGACAGATACGCAGTATTTT.

The CDR3 is CASRRTSGAYEQYF. CDR3 sequence (DNA): TGTGCCAGCAGACGGACTAGCGGAGCCTACGAGCAGTACTTC. This chain connects TRBV6-6 to TRBJ2-7, with 10 positions matching TRBD2. After removal of 6 bases from V and 2 bases from J, the junction contained 4 bases not matched to a gene. CDR3 length: 14 amino acids. The germline CDR1 and CDR2 sequences are MNHNY and SVGAGI (reference sequence).

This clone was counted once. The J gene is TRBJ2-1, the V gene TRBV19; D might be TRBD1 (6 bases). Trimming shortened V by 4 bases and J by 1 base, and 14 bases separated the two germline ends. The CDR3 is 16 amino acids. Germline V gene data show CDR1 as LNHDA and CDR2 as SQIVND (reference sequence). The CDR3 region is CASSKDQGSSYNEQFF. In nucleotides, the CDR3 is TGTGCCAGTAGTAAAGACCAGGGGTCGTCCTACAATGAGCAGTTCTTC.